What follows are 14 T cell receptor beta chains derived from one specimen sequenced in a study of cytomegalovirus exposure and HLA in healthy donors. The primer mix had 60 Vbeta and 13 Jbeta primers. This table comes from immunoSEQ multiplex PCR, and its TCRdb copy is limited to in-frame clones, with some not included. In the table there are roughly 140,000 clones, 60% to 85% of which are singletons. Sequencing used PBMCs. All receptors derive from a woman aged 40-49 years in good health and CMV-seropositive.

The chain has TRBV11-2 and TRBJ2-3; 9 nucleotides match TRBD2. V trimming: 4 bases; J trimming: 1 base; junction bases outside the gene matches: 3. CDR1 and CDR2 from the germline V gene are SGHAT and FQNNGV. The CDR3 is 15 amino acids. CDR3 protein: CASSSKRGGTDTQYF. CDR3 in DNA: TGTGCCAGCAGCTCTAAGCGGGGGGGCACAGATACGCAGTATTTT.

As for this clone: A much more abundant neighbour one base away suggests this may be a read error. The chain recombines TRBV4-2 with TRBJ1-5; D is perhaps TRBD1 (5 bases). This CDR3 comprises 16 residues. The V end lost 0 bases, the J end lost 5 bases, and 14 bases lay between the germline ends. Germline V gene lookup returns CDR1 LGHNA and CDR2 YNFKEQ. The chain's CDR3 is CASSQEEWRGDQPQHF. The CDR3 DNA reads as TGTGCCAGCAGCCAAGAGGAGTGGAGGGGAGATCAGCCCCAGCATTTT.

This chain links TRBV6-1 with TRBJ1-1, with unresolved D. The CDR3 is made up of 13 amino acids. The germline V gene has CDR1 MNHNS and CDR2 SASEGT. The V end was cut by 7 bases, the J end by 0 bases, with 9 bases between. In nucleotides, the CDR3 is TGTGCCAGCACCAGAATGGTGAACACTGAAGCTTTCTTT. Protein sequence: CASTRMVNTEAFF.

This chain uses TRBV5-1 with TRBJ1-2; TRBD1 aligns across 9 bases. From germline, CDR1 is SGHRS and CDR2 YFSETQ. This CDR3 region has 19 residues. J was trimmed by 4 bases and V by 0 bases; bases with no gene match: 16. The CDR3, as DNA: TGCGCCAGCAGCTTGGGTCCTACAGGGGGCGCGACAATCACCTATGGCTACACCTTC. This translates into CASSLGPTGGATITYGYTF.

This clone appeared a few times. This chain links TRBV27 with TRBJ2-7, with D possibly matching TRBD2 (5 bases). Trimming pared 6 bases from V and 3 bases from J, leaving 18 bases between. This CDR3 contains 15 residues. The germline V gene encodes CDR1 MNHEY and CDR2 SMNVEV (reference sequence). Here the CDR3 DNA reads TGTGCCAGCAGCCCCGGGGAGCGCCCCATCTACGAGCAGTACTTC. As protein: CASSPGERPIYEQYF.

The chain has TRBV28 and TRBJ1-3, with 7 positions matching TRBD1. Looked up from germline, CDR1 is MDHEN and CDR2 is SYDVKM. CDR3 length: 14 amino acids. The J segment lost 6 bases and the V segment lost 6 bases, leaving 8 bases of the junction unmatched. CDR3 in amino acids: CASSPGTAPNTIYF. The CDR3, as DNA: TGTGCCAGCAGCCCAGGGACAGCCCCAAACACCATATATTTT.

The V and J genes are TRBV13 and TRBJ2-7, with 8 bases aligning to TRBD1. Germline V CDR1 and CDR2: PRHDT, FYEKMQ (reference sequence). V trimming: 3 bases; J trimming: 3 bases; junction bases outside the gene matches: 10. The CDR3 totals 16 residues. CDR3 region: CASSFSTGAFFYEQYF. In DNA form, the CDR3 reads TGTGCCAGCAGCTTCTCGACAGGGGCTTTTTTCTACGAGCAGTACTTC. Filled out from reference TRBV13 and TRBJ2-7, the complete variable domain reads AAGVIQSPRHLIKEKRETATLKCYPIPRHDTVYWYQQGPGQDPQFLISFYEKMQSDKGSIPDRFSAQQFSDYHSELNMSSLELGDSALYFCASSFSTGAFFYEQYFGPGTRLTVT.

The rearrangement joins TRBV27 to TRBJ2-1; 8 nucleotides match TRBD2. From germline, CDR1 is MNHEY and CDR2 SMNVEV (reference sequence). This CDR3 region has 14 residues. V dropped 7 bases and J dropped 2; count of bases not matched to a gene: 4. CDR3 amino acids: CASTSGGAYNEQFF. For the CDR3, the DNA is TGTGCCAGCACTTCCGGGGGGGCCTACAATGAGCAGTTCTTC.

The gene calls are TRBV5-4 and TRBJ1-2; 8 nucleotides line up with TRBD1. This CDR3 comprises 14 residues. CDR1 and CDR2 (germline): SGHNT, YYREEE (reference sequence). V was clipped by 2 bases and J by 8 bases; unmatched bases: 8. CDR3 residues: CASSLDRGGGGYTF. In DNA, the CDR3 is TGTGCCAGCAGCTTAGACAGGGGCGGCGGCGGCTACACCTTC.

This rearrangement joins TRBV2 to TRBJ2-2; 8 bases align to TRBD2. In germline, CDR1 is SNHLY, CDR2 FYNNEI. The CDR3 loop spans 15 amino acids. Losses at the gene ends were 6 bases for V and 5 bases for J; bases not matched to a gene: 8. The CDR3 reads CASRNIGGATGELFF. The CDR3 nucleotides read TGTGCCAGCAGGAACATCGGGGGGGCGACCGGGGAGCTGTTTTTT.

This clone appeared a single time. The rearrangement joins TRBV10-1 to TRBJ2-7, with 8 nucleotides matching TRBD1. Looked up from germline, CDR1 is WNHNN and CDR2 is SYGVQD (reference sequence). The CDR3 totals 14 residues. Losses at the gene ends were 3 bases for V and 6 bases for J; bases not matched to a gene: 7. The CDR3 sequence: CASSESGQGAEQYF. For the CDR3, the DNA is TGCGCCAGCAGTGAATCAGGACAGGGAGCCGAGCAGTACTTC.

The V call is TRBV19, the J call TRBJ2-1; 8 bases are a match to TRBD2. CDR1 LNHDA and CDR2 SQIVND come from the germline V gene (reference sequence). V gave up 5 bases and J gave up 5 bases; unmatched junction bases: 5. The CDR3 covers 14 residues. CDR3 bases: TGTGCCAGTAGTCCTAGGACTAGCAACAATGAGCAGTTCTTC. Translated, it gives CASSPRTSNNEQFF. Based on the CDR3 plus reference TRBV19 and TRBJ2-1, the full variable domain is DGGITQSPKYLFRKEGQNVTLSCEQNLNHDAMYWYRQDPGQGLRLIYYSQIVNDFQKGDIAEGYSVSREKKESFPLTVTSAQKNPTAFYLCASSPRTSNNEQFFGPGTRLTVL.

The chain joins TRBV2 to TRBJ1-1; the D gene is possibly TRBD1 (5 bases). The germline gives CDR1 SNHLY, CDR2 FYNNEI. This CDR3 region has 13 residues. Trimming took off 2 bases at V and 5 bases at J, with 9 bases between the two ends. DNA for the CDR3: TGTGCCAGCAGTGAACAGGGTAGAACTGAAGCTTTCTTT. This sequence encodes CASSEQGRTEAFF. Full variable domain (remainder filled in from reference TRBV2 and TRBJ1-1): EPEVTQTPSHQVTQMGQEVILRCVPISNHLYFYWYRQILGQKVEFLVSFYNNEISEKSEIFDDQFSVERPDGSNFTLKIRSTKLEDSAMYFCASSEQGRTEAFFGQGTRLTVV.

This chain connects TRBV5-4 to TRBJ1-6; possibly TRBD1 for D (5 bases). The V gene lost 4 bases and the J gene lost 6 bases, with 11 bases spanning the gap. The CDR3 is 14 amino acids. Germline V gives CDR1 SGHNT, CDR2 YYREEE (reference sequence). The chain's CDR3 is CASSPEGVNSPLHF. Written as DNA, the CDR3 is TGTGCCAGCAGCCCAGAAGGGGTTAATTCACCCCTCCACTTT.